The rows below give T cell receptor beta chains drawn from one sample of a study of cytomegalovirus exposure and HLA in healthy donors. The assay was immunoSEQ multiplex PCR, and TCRdb's table has in-frame clones only and misses some. The sample contains 150,000 to 200,000 clones, more than 65% of which appear only once. What was sequenced was PBMCs. The receptors derive from a man in his fifties in good health and CMV-seronegative. The CDR3 runs from the conserved cysteine through the conserved F or W. Some rows have no size entry. The others give once, few or many, or a class for an expanded clone.

j_gene | v_gene | abundance | CDR3aa
TRBJ2-3 | TRBV27 | once | CASSFADTQYF
TRBJ2-7 | TRBV29-1 | NA | CSVGAGGTYEQYF
TRBJ2-7 | TRBV13 | NA | CASSFFRTGATYEQYF
TRBJ2-1 | TRBV15 | few | CATHDKAEPYNEQFF
TRBJ2-5 | TRBV25-1 | NA | CASGGQGPSTQYF
TRBJ2-1 | TRBV7-9 | NA | CASSPLAGAYNEQFF
TRBJ2-3 | TRBV10-1 | NA | CASSEIGGGDTQYF
TRBJ1-1 | TRBV18 | few | CASSLEGVGNTEAFF
TRBJ1-6 | TRBV2 | once | CASSEGGTANSPLHF
NA | TRBV21-1 | once | CASSSRAREQYF
TRBJ1-6 | TRBV5-1 | NA | CASSLESGANSPLHF
TRBJ2-1 | TRBV5-1 | NA | CASSLTTGGGYNEQFF
TRBJ2-5 | TRBV5-1 | NA | CASSLARVGSETQYF
TRBJ2-2 | TRBV7-2 | NA | CASSPQGSGELFF
TRBJ2-7 | TRBV6-1 | NA | CASSGHKAPNEQYF
TRBJ2-3 | TRBV4-2 | NA | CASSQKAGGGTYTQYF
TRBJ1-6 | TRBV9 | NA | CASSVAAAPGGSPLHF
TRBJ2-7 | TRBV19 | NA | CASSSDRGRHEQYF
TRBJ2-2 | TRBV4-2 | NA | CASSQESPGELFF
TRBJ2-1 | TRBV5-8 | NA | CASSLWGLAGGLEQFF
TRBJ2-3 | TRBV4-2 | NA | CASSQVLRVTDTQYF
TRBJ2-5 | TRBV5-1 | NA | CASSLAGIGTQYF